Each of the 15 T cell receptor beta chains below was sequenced from the same sample in a study of blood T cells in healthy people across ages. A second PCR, run for roughly 7 to 11 cycles, used a sample-barcoded 5' primer plus a J-beta primer mix. TCRdb ran MiXCR on the 5' RACE reads and lists one entry per CDR3 protein. The data show about 1.5 million distinct CDR3 sequences, about 45% seen once. The sample was blood. These receptors all come from a young woman in good health.

This clonotype was counted a few times. At one end, the junction sequence differs from germline, possibly due to a read error. The CDR3 nucleotides are TGTGCTAGCAGCATTCCCCCGGGACTAGCGGGGGGACGCACAGATACGCAGTATTTT. It is translated as CASSIPPGLAGGRTDTQYF. The chain couples TRBV7-7 to TRBJ2-3, with 15 bases aligning to TRBD2. The CDR3 extends over 19 amino acids. CDR1 is SSHAT, CDR2 FNYEAQ, per germline (reference sequence).

As regards this clonotype: This clone may be a read error of a much larger clone one base away. The rearrangement joins TRBV7-2 to TRBJ2-5; no clear D gene. CDR1 and CDR2 (germline): SGHTA, FQGNSA. The CDR3 covers 12 residues. V was cut by 8 bases and J by 5 bases, with 12 bases left in between. DNA for the CDR3: TGTACCAGCGGAAACCCACTGGAGACCCAGTACTTC. Protein product: CTSGNPLETQYF. Variable domain in full (rest from reference TRBV7-2 and TRBJ2-5): GAGVSQSPSNKVTEKGKDVELRCDPISGHTALYWYRQSLGQGLEFLIYFQGNSAPDKSGLPSDRFSAERTGGSVSTLTIQRTQQEDSAVYLCTSGNPLETQYFGPGTRLLVL.

This chain connects TRBV30 to TRBJ2-1; the D call may be TRBD1 or TRBD2 (6 bases each). The ends were cut back, 3 bases at V and 7 bases at J, with 16 bases in the middle. Germline CDR1 GTSNPN, CDR2 SVGIG (reference sequence). The CDR3 is 14 residues long. The chain's CDR3 is CAWRSQGGRNEQFF. For the CDR3, the DNA is TGTGCCTGGAGATCACAGGGAGGACGGAATGAGCAGTTCTTC.

This clonotype was found once. The chain links TRBV11-2 to TRBJ1-1; the match to TRBD1 covers 8 bases. CDR1 and CDR2 (germline): SGHAT, FQNNGV. Trimming cost V 5 bases and J 7 bases; bases outside gene matches: 9. The CDR3 is made up of 14 amino acids. CDR3 sequence: CASSPGTGEDEAFF. The CDR3 DNA reads TGTGCCAGCAGCCCGGGGACAGGAGAAGATGAAGCTTTCTTT.

The chain links TRBV18 to TRBJ1-1; D ambiguous. Trimming shortened V by 2 bases and J by 0 bases, and 10 bases separated the two germline ends. The germline V gene has CDR1 KGHSH and CDR2 LQKENI. This CDR3 has 15 amino acids. The CDR3 loop reads CASSPAALMNTEAFF. The CDR3 DNA is TGTGCCAGCTCACCAGCGGCACTCATGAACACTGAAGCTTTCTTT.

The V call is TRBV14, the J call TRBJ2-2, with unresolved D. There are 12 residues in the CDR3. V was shortened by 3 bases and J by 6 bases, with 5 bases between the two germline ends. CDR1 is SGHDN, CDR2 FVKESK, per germline. The CDR3: CASSHTAGELFF. The CDR3 DNA reads TGTGCCAGCAGCCATACAGCCGGGGAGCTGTTTTTT.

A few counts support this clonotype. The chain carries TRBV20-1 and TRBJ2-4; TRBD1 matches at 8 bases. This CDR3 is 16 amino acids long. CDR1 DFQATT and CDR2 SNEGSKA come from the germline V gene (reference sequence). The V segment lost 0 bases and the J segment 2 bases; nucleotides outside the gene matches: 6. CDR3 bases: TGCAGTGCTAGAGATCCCCGCAGGGGGCCCAAAAACATTCAGTACTTC. Amino acids: CSARDPRRGPKNIQYF.

This chain links TRBV20-1 with TRBJ2-5; TRBD2 is a possible D gene (6 bases). The CDR3 is 13 residues long. V lost 7 bases to trimming and J lost 11 bases, with 23 bases between them. Germline values: CDR1 DFQATT, CDR2 SNEGSKA (reference sequence). The CDR3 nucleotides read TGCAGTGTTTTAGCGGAGACCTACAATGAGCAGTACTTC. This encodes CSVLAETYNEQYF.

This chain connects TRBV4-2 to TRBJ1-1; D remains ambiguous. Trimming removed 1 base from V and 0 bases from J, with 12 bases in between. The CDR3 runs 16 residues. From germline, CDR1 is LGHNA and CDR2 YNFKEQ. CDR3 residues: CASSQGAGSMNTEAFF. Written as DNA, the CDR3 is TGTGCCAGCAGCCAAGGGGCGGGCTCGATGAACACTGAAGCTTTCTTT.

This rearrangement joins TRBV20-1 to TRBJ2-7; 7 nucleotides line up with TRBD2. Losses at the gene ends were 2 bases for V and 2 bases for J; bases not matched to a gene: 6. The CDR3 runs to 14 residues. Germline V gene data show CDR1 as DFQATT and CDR2 as SNEGSKA (reference sequence). CDR3 DNA sequence: TGCAGTGCTAGATCGGGAGGTTTGCCCTACGAGCAGTACTTC. It translates to CSARSGGLPYEQYF.

This clonotype was seen ten or more times. The V and J genes are TRBV13 and TRBJ2-1; TRBD2 aligns across 11 bases. Trimming at V came to 6 bases and at J to 3 bases, leaving 4 bases not matched to a gene. The CDR3 contains 15 residues. Germline lookup yields CDR1 PRHDT and CDR2 FYEKMQ (reference sequence). CDR3 sequence: CASRDSGGVYNEQFF. The CDR3 bases are TGTGCCAGCAGAGATAGCGGGGGGGTCTACAATGAGCAGTTCTTC.

The chain carries TRBV6-5 and TRBJ1-1; 7 bases line up with TRBD1. Germline V gives CDR1 MNHEY, CDR2 SVGAGI. CDR3 length equals 13 residues. The trim removed 7 bases at V and 5 bases at J, leaving 7 bases unmatched. The CDR3 DNA is TGTGCCAGCACCCGGACAGGTCGAACTGAAGCTTTCTTT. This codes for CASTRTGRTEAFF.

The J gene is TRBJ1-1, the V gene TRBV4-3, with D unresolved. Trimming removed 1 base at V and 3 bases at J, with 18 bases between. Germline values: CDR1 LGHNA, CDR2 YSLEER. The CDR3 covers 17 residues. The CDR3 bases are TGCGCCAGCAGCCAAGTTATAGTAGGGTTTCGAGACACTGAAGCTTTCTTT. Its protein product is CASSQVIVGFRDTEAFF.

The V call is TRBV29-1, the J call TRBJ2-5, with TRBD2 matching 8 bases. The CDR3 has 14 residues. Germline lookup yields CDR1 SQVTM and CDR2 ANQGSEA. J gave up 1 base and V 5 bases, and 6 bases lay outside the gene matches. CDR3 in DNA: TGCAGCGTTACTAGCGGAGGAGTCCAAGAGACCCAGTACTTC. Its protein is CSVTSGGVQETQYF. The full variable domain, rest sourced from reference TRBV29-1 and TRBJ2-5, is SAVISQKPSRDICQRGTSLTIQCQVDSQVTMMFWYRQQPGQSLTLIATANQGSEATYESGFVIDKFPISRPNLTFSTLTVSNMSPEDSSIYLCSVTSGGVQETQYFGPGTRLLVL.

V and J are TRBV20-1 and TRBJ1-4; a weak D match, TRBD1 (6 bases). V lost 2 bases and J lost 5, with 12 bases in between. Germline CDR1 is DFQATT and CDR2 is SNEGSKA (reference sequence). This CDR3 has 14 amino acids. The CDR3 DNA sequence: TGCAGTGCTAGAATAGGGGGGGAGAATGAAAAACTGTTTTTT. Its protein product is CSARIGGENEKLFF.